The text below deals with one T cell receptor beta chain. Antigen specificity is unknown. CDR1 SGHVS and CDR2 FQNEAQ come from the germline V gene. The V end lost 1 base, the J end lost 4 bases, and 13 bases lay between the germline ends. The CDR3 runs 15 residues. The data stem from a study of cytomegalovirus exposure and HLA in healthy donors. Study results and caveats: Cytomegalovirus association was listed for around 170 TCR beta chains. A later analysis, which compared TCR beta chains of equal frequency, found the HLA-associated ones more clonally expanded.

The PCR employed 60 Vbeta primers together with 13 Jbeta primers. Here immunoSEQ multiplex PCR was the method, and the copy in TCRdb shows in-frame clones only, minus some. The repertoire holds 60,000 to 80,000 clones, 62% seen once, with around 3% in the top ten. The TCR was taken from a man aged 25 to 45 in good health and CMV-seronegative. Material: PBMCs. V gene TRBV7-8 combines with J gene TRBJ1-1; D might be TRBD1 (5 bases). The CDR3 here is CASSLDQGFGTEAFF. CDR3 coding DNA: TGTGCCAGCAGCTTAGATCAGGGATTCGGCACTGAAGCTTTCTTT.